This TCR beta chain was profiled in a study of blood T cell repertoires in COVID-19. Produced via immunoSEQ multiplex PCR; TCRdb's table is partial and in-frame only. In the table there are about 220,000 clones, 85% to 90% of which are singletons. CDR3 length: 12 amino acids. V dropped 0 bases and J dropped 12 bases, with 9 bases sitting between them. Germline V CDR1 and CDR2: LGHNT, FRNRAP. This TCR was sampled from a woman aged 18-35 years in a cohort exposed to, infected with or recovered from COVID-19 (not recorded which). The source material was PBMCs or T cells enriched from blood (not recorded which). The rearrangement joins TRBV12-5 to TRBJ2-1; possibly TRBD2 for D (5 bases). The CDR3 loop is CASGLVASWQFF. Written as DNA, the CDR3 is TGTGCTAGTGGTTTGGTAGCTAGCTGGCAGTTCTTC.